The T cell receptor (beta chain) described here comes from a study of cytomegalovirus exposure and HLA in healthy donors. Study details: It was reported in a later analysis that the 100 to 150 validation repertoires used the same platform as the 650 to 800 first-cohort repertoires.

Method: immunoSEQ multiplex PCR; TCRdb's copy keeps in-frame clones and lacks some. The table lists roughly 130,000 clones, about 88% of them singletons, with around 1.5% in the top ten. Separate from the roughly 700-subject first cohort, the 120-subject validation cohort was the one that the donors belonged to. Whole-study findings and limits: Some public TCRs appeared in many individuals, while most sequences were rare. Among TCR beta chains, those listed as cytomegalovirus-associated numbered more than 150.

This CDR3 has 16 residues. V was pared by 0 bases and J by 4 bases, with 13 bases between. Per the germline V gene, CDR1 is MGHRA and CDR2 is YSYEKL. A remark on this clone: What it recognizes is unknown.

The specimen was PBMCs. This receptor was identified in a man younger than 40 in good health and CMV-seronegative. The chain carries TRBV4-1 and TRBJ2-1, with a possible D match to TRBD2 (6 bases). This CDR3 reads CASSQDPRDLYNEQFF. The CDR3 DNA sequence: TGCGCCAGCAGCCAAGATCCCCGGGACTTATACAATGAGCAGTTCTTC.